This paragraph covers one T cell receptor beta chain sequence. Antigen unknown. V lost 4 bases and J lost 4, with 8 bases in between. This CDR3 has 12 amino acids. Per the germline V gene, CDR1 is LNHDA and CDR2 is SQIVND (reference sequence). Assay used: immunoSEQ multiplex PCR; TCRdb lists only in-frame clones, some missing. The data show 130,000 to 150,000 clones, around 84% seen once. The record originates from a study of T cell responses to AZD1222 COVID-19 vaccine. Whole-study results and caveats: Receipt of two AZD1222 doses was followed by a rise in Spike-specific TCR breadth and depth.

V usage is TRBV19 and J usage is TRBJ2-7; no clear D gene. The receptor was isolated from an adult who received the AZD1222 COVID-19 vaccine. The sequences come from peripheral blood, collected 28 days after the second AZD1222 dose. CDR3 protein: CASSKIGYEQYF. As DNA, the CDR3 is TGTGCCAGTAGTAAAATCGGATACGAGCAGTACTTC.